A selection of T cell receptor beta chains follows, all from one sample in a study of CD8+ T cells in alopecia areata. The data were produced by immunoSEQ multiplex PCR, yet TCRdb's version contains in-frame clones alone and is incomplete. Altogether around 300,000 clones are present, about 62% being singletons, with the ten largest covering around 0.92%. The source material was CD4+ T cells sorted from blood, sampled around week 52, from a patient treated with tofacitinib. These receptors were collected from a human donor with alopecia areata. The CDR3 runs from the conserved cysteine through the conserved F or W. The order of the fields is clone size, J gene, D gene, V gene, CDR3 protein, CDR3 DNA. D genes are given only for firm matches. Clone size, where shown, is once, few, many, or a class for clones that have expanded.

>once|TRBJ1-2|NA|TRBV27
CASKELQRNLEGGYTF
TGTGCCAGCAAGGAACTACAGAGAAACTTGGAGGGTGGCTACACCTTC
>NA|TRBJ1-1|NA|TRBV30
CACGSGVFEAFF
TGTGCCTGCGGGTCGGGGGTTTTCGAAGCTTTCTTT
>few|TRBJ1-2|NA|TRBV30
CAWRTPLGGRGYGYTF
TGTGCCTGGAGGACCCCCCTTGGGGGCCGAGGCTATGGCTACACCTTC
>NA|TRBJ2-7|TRBD1|TRBV29-1
CSVVRTGGYEQYF
TGCAGCGTTGTTCGTACAGGGGGCTACGAGCAGTACTTC
>few|TRBJ2-1|NA|TRBV15
CATSRVRDEQFF
TGTGCCACCAGCAGAGTACGCGATGAGCAGTTCTTC
>NA|TRBJ2-6|NA|TRBV9
CASSVVAGGANVLTF
TGTGCCAGCAGCGTGGTCGCGGGTGGGGCCAACGTCCTGACTTTC
>NA|TRBJ2-7|NA|TRBV7-6
CASSLGHLREQYF
TGTGCCAGCAGCTTAGGCCATCTGCGGGAGCAGTACTTC
>NA|TRBJ2-5|TRBD2|TRBV29-1
CSVVSGAETQYF
TGCAGCGTTGTTAGCGGGGCAGAGACCCAGTACTTC
>NA|TRBJ1-1|TRBD1|TRBV10-3
CAISGDRGANTEAFF
TGTGCCATCAGTGGGGACAGGGGGGCGAACACTGAAGCTTTCTTT
>NA|TRBJ2-1|NA|TRBV4-2
CASSQAGTSHEQFF
TGTGCCAGCAGCCAAGCGGGGACATCGCACGAGCAGTTCTTC
>NA|TRBJ2-7|TRBD1|TRBV9
CASSAGQGWFEQYF
TGTGCCAGCAGCGCTGGACAGGGGTGGTTCGAGCAGTACTTC
>few|TRBJ2-4|NA|TRBV5-1
CASSLQVGAAKNIQYF
TGCGCCAGCAGCTTGCAGGTCGGGGCGGCCAAAAACATTCAGTACTTC
>NA|TRBJ2-7|NA|TRBV6-6
CASRWSVAYEQYF
TGTGCCAGCAGGTGGTCTGTTGCCTACGAGCAGTACTTC
>NA|TRBJ1-1|NA|TRBV20-1
CSATMNTEAFF
TGCAGTGCTACAATGAACACTGAAGCTTTCTTT
>NA|TRBJ2-5|NA|TRBV5-1
CASSSGTQETQYF
TGCGCCAGCAGCTCGGGAACACAAGAGACCCAGTACTTC
>NA|TRBJ2-7|NA|TRBV15
CATSRDKDSYEQYF
TGTGCCACCAGCAGAGATAAGGATTCCTACGAGCAGTACTTC
>NA|TRBJ1-2|NA|TRBV6-5
CASGTARKLGGYTF
TGTGCCAGCGGTACGGCAAGAAAGCTCGGCGGCTACACCTTC
>few|TRBJ1-2|NA|TRBV29-1
CSCVERSGYGYTF
TGCAGCTGTGTGGAGAGGTCCGGGTACGGCTACACCTTC
>once|TRBJ1-4|NA|TRBV30
CAWSPRTDNEKLFF
TGTGCCTGGAGCCCTCGGACAGATAATGAAAAACTGTTTTTT
>NA|TRBJ2-1|NA|TRBV4-3
CASSQGTGTSEQFF
TGCGCCAGCAGCCAAGGTACAGGGACCTCGGAGCAGTTCTTC
>NA|TRBJ2-1|TRBD2|TRBV25-1
CASSDPRLAGNNEQFF
TGTGCCAGCAGTGATCCCCGACTAGCGGGGAACAATGAGCAGTTCTTC
>few|TRBJ1-1|NA|TRBV4-1
CASSQGLLNTEAFF
TGCGCCAGCAGCCAGGGACTCCTGAACACTGAAGCTTTCTTT
>NA|TRBJ2-2|TRBD1|TRBV29-1
CSVQQGARTGELFF
TGCAGCGTTCAGCAGGGGGCGCGCACCGGGGAGCTGTTTTTT
>NA|TRBJ1-2|TRBD1|TRBV27
CASSPSPGQGAWTF
TGTGCCAGCAGTCCGTCACCGGGACAGGGGGCGTGGACCTTC